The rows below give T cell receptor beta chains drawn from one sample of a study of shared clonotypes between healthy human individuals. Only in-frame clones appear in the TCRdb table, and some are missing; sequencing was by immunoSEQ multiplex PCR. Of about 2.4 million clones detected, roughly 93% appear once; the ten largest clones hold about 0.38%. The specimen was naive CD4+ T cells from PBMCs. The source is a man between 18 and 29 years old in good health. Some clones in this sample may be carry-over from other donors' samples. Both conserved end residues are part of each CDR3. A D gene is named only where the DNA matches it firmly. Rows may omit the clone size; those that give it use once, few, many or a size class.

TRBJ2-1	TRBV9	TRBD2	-	CASSARGREFVEQFF	TGTGCCAGCAGCGCCCGAGGGCGGGAGTTCGTTGAGCAGTTCTTC
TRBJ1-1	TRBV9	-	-	CASSVVAGSAEAFF	TGTGCCAGCAGCGTAGTGGCCGGGTCGGCTGAAGCTTTCTTT
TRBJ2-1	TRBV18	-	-	CASSPPGEIEQFF	TGTGCCAGCTCACCACCGGGTGAGATTGAGCAGTTCTTC
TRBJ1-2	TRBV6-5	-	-	CASRPPRTDGYGYTF	TGTGCCAGCAGGCCTCCCAGGACAGACGGCTATGGCTACACCTTC
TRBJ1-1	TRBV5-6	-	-	CASSSTRMNTEAFF	TGTGCCAGCAGCTCGACCCGGATGAACACTGAAGCTTTCTTT
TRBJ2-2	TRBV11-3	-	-	CASRLNGGELFF	TGTGCCAGCAGATTAAACGGCGGGGAGCTGTTTTTT
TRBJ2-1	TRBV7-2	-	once	CASSPKGSNNEQFF	TGTGCCAGCAGCCCGAAGGGGTCTAACAATGAGCAGTTCTTC
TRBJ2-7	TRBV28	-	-	CASSSVGTPAYEQYF	TGTGCCAGCAGTTCAGTGGGGACACCAGCCTACGAGCAGTACTTC
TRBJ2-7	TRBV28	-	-	CASSPTLRISGPEQYF	TGTGCCAGCAGTCCCACTCTAAGAATTTCGGGGCCCGAGCAGTACTTC
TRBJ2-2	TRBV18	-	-	CASSIPGELFF	TGTGCCAGCTCAATTCCCGGGGAGCTGTTTTTT
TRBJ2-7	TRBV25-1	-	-	CASRTGALYEQYF	TGTGCCAGCAGGACCGGGGCCCTCTACGAGCAGTACTTC
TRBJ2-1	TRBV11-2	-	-	CASSLTSAYNEQFF	TGTGCCAGCAGCCTGACTAGTGCCTACAATGAGCAGTTCTTC
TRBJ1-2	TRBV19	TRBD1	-	CASSIAGQGARYGYTF	TGTGCCAGTAGTATTGCGGGACAGGGGGCGCGCTATGGCTACACCTTC
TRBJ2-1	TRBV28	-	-	CASSFWGVDRTQFF	TGTGCCAGCAGTTTTTGGGGGGTCGACAGGACCCAGTTCTTC
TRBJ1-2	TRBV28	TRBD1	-	CASSPTGRLPYTF	TGTGCCAGCAGTCCGACAGGGAGGCTTCCCTACACCTTC
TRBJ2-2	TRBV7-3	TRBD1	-	CASSLDRQGTGELFF	TGTGCCAGCAGCCTAGACAGACAGGGGACCGGGGAGCTGTTTTTT